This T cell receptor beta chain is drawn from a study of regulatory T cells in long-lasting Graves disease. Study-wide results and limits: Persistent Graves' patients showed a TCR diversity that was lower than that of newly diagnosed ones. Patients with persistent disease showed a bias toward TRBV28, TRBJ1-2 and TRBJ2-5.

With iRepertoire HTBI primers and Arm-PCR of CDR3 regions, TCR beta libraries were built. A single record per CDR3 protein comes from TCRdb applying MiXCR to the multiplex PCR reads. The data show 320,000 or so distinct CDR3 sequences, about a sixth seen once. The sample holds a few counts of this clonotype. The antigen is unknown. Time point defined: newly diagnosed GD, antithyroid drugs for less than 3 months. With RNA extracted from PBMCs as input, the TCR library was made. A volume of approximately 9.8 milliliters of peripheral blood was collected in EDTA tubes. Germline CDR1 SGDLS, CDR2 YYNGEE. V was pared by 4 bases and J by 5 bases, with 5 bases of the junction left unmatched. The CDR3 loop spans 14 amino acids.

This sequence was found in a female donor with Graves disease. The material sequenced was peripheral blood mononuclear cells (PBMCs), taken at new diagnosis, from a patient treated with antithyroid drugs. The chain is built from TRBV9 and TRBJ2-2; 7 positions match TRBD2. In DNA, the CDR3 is TGTGCCAGCAGCCCGGGACTACCGACCGGGGAGCTGTTTTTT. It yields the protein CASSPGLPTGELFF.